This entry describes one T cell receptor beta chain. The data were obtained in a study of response to subunit inactivated influenza vaccine. TCRdb redid the calling of the RT-PCR reads with MiXCR, one entry per CDR3 protein. This sample carries 500,000 to 600,000 distinct CDR3 sequences, 10% to 12% of them seen once, and the ten largest clones take approximately 11%. The CDR3 has 14 amino acids. The germline CDR1 and CDR2 sequences are SEHNR and FQNEAQ (reference sequence). V dropped 2 bases and J dropped 5; count of bases not matched to a gene: 5. The sample also formed part of further work on T cells expressing NK-cell markers. That source adds: Libraries used 5'RACE template switching adding universal primer site and UMIs.

The receptor comes from a man aged 50-59 years who received an inactivated influenza vaccine. This specimen consisted of PBMCs from blood, obtained on the day of vaccination. V gene TRBV7-9 combines with J gene TRBJ2-5, with 7 bases identical to TRBD1. CDR3 DNA sequence: TGTGCCAGCAGCTTACTGACAGGGCATGAGACCCAGTACTTC. Its protein is CASSLLTGHETQYF.